The 32 T cell receptor beta chains presented below share a single source sample, sequenced in a study of CD8+ T cells in alopecia areata. RNA was isolated and reverse transcribed to cDNA, the sequencing template. Generated by immunoSEQ multiplex PCR, the TCRdb table keeps only in-frame clones and is missing some. The data hold 150,000 to 250,000 clones, with around 56% observed a single time. Treatment noted: oral pan-JAK inhibitor, 5-10 mg twice daily. Here the sequenced sample was CD4+ T cells sorted from blood, taken at week 4, from a patient treated with tofacitinib. The source of these receptors is a human donor with alopecia areata.

V gene TRBV6-5 combines with J gene TRBJ2-6; D uncertain. Germline loops: CDR1 MNHEY, CDR2 SVGAGI. V was shortened by 6 bases and J by 0 bases, with 9 bases between the two germline ends. The CDR3 is made up of 15 amino acids. CDR3 sequence: CASSFQRSGANVLTF. DNA for the CDR3: TGTGCCAGCAGCTTCCAGCGCTCTGGGGCCAACGTCCTGACTTTC.

This clone was counted between two and nine times. The chain is built from TRBV18 and TRBJ2-7, with unresolved D. Per germline, CDR1 KGHSH and CDR2 LQKENI. The CDR3 extends over 12 amino acids. The germline V and J ends were trimmed by 5 bases and 4 bases, with 9 bases remaining between them. The CDR3 loop is CASSSLLYEQYF. The CDR3 bases are TGTGCCAGCTCATCCCTTCTTTACGAGCAGTACTTC. Full variable domain (missing parts from reference TRBV18 and TRBJ2-7): NAGVMQNPRHLVRRRGQEARLRCSPMKGHSHVYWYRQLPEEGLKFMVYLQKENIIDESGMPKERFSAEFPKEGPSILRIQQVVRGDSAAYFCASSSLLYEQYFGPGTRLTVT.

CDR3 sequence reads: CASSLREPNSPLHF. The DNA of the CDR3 is TGTGCCAGCAGTCTCCGGGAGCCTAATTCACCCCTCCACTTT. This sequence joins TRBV5-6 and TRBJ1-6; no firm D call. The CDR3 spans 14 residues. V lost 5 bases and J 6 bases, leaving 12 bases between the germline ends. CDR1 is SGHDT and CDR2 is YYEEEE in the germline V gene.

The sample holds a few counts of this clone. The chain couples TRBV7-3 to TRBJ1-1, with D unresolved. Germline V lookup: CDR1 SGHTA, CDR2 FQGTGA. The CDR3 runs to 15 residues. The V end was cut by 1 base, the J end by 1 base, with 10 bases between. CDR3 protein: CASSLIAGGNTEAFF. In nucleotides, the CDR3 is TGTGCCAGCAGCTTAATAGCAGGCGGGAACACTGAAGCTTTCTTT. Combining the CDR3 with reference TRBV7-3 and TRBJ1-1 gives the whole variable domain GAGVSQTPSNKVTEKGKYVELRCDPISGHTALYWYRQSLGQGPEFLIYFQGTGAADDSGLPNDRFFAVRPEGSVSTLKIQRTERGDSAVYLCASSLIAGGNTEAFFGQGTRLTVV.

This clone has only a few counts. This sequence joins TRBV5-1 and TRBJ1-4; D uncertain. The CDR3 contains 13 residues. Trimming took 3 bases from V and 5 from J, leaving 8 bases between them. In germline, CDR1 is SGHRS, CDR2 YFSETQ. The CDR3: CASSSDGNEKLFF. The CDR3, as DNA: TGCGCCAGCAGCTCGGACGGGAATGAAAAACTGTTTTTT.

This clone was seen just once. V gene TRBV29-1 combines with J gene TRBJ2-7; D remains unclear. Germline CDR1 and CDR2: SQVTM and ANQGSEA. V was trimmed by 7 bases and J by 3 bases, leaving 10 bases between them. The CDR3 runs 11 residues. The CDR3 DNA reads as TGCAGCGCTTTGATTATCTACGAGCAGTACTTC. It encodes CSALIIYEQYF.

This clone showed up just a few times. The J gene is TRBJ2-2, the V gene TRBV9; 8 bases match TRBD2. The CDR3 extends over 17 amino acids. The germline CDR1 and CDR2 sequences are SGDLS and YYNGEE. Losses at the gene ends were 4 bases for V and 4 bases for J; bases not matched to a gene: 12. The CDR3 sequence: CASSSSPGGPRTGELFF. The DNA of the CDR3 is TGTGCCAGCAGCAGTAGCCCGGGGGGGCCTCGCACCGGGGAGCTGTTTTTT.

This clone was seen a few times. The J gene is TRBJ2-3, the V gene TRBV5-6; maybe TRBD1 (6 bases). This CDR3 is 16 amino acids long. Looked up from germline, CDR1 is SGHDT and CDR2 is YYEEEE. V was trimmed by 5 bases and J by 1 base, leaving 17 bases between them. This CDR3 reads CASRLKGKGGTDTQYF. DNA for the CDR3: TGTGCCAGCAGGCTGAAGGGGAAGGGGGGCACAGATACGCAGTATTTT.

Only a few counts were recorded for this clone. This rearrangement joins TRBV7-8 to TRBJ2-5; a possible D gene is TRBD1 (5 bases). The V gene lost 2 bases and the J gene lost 1 base, with 11 bases spanning the gap. Germline lookup yields CDR1 SGHVS and CDR2 FQNEAQ. The CDR3 spans 15 residues. CDR3 protein: CASSLSTDTQETQYF. CDR3 sequence (DNA): TGTGCCAGCAGCTTATCGACAGACACCCAAGAGACCCAGTACTTC. The full variable domain, in which reference TRBV7-8 and TRBJ2-5 provide the parts outside the CDR3, is GAGVSQSPRYKVAKRGQDVALRCDPISGHVSLFWYQQALGQGPEFLTYFQNEAQLDKSGLPSDRFFAERPEGSVSTLKIQRTQQEDSAVYLCASSLSTDTQETQYFGPGTRLLVL.

The chain recombines TRBV7-8 with TRBJ2-1; 8 bases fit TRBD2. Germline V gene data show CDR1 as SGHVS and CDR2 as FQNEAQ. CDR3 length equals 14 residues. With V trimmed by 4 bases and J by 6 bases, 5 bases remained unmatched. The CDR3 DNA is TGTGCCAGCAGCTCGATGGCGGGGGGCAATGAGCAGTTCTTC. Encoded protein: CASSSMAGGNEQFF.

This clone was observed once. The J gene is TRBJ1-1, the V gene TRBV5-1; D is unresolved. Trimming cost V 4 bases and J 6 bases, with 19 bases left between them. Per the germline V gene, CDR1 is SGHRS and CDR2 is YFSETQ. CDR3 length: 15 residues. CDR3 sequence: CASSKDAVADPEAFF. As DNA, the CDR3 is TGCGCCAGCAGCAAGGATGCCGTTGCAGACCCTGAAGCTTTCTTT.

The rearrangement joins TRBV30 to TRBJ2-3, with TRBD1 identical over 7 bases. With V trimmed by 7 bases and J by 2 bases, 6 bases remained unmatched. This CDR3 comprises 13 residues. CDR1 and CDR2 (germline): GTSNPN, SVGIG (reference sequence). The CDR3 reads CAFSGQNTDTQYF. CDR3 coding DNA: TGTGCCTTTTCGGGACAGAACACAGATACGCAGTATTTT.

The CDR3 sequence: CASSETSGNTGELFF. CDR3 nucleotide sequence: TGTGCCAGCAGTGAGACTAGCGGTAACACCGGGGAGCTGTTTTTT. This chain joins TRBV2 and TRBJ2-2; 9 bases agree with TRBD2. This CDR3 has 15 residues. Germline trimming cut 3 bases from V and 2 bases from J; bases unmatched to any gene: 1. Germline-derived CDR1 and CDR2 are SNHLY and FYNNEI. The full variable domain, its missing parts supplied by reference TRBV2 and TRBJ2-2, is EPEVTQTPSHQVTQMGQEVILRCVPISNHLYFYWYRQILGQKVEFLVSFYNNEISEKSEIFDDQFSVERPDGSNFTLKIRSTKLEDSAMYFCASSETSGNTGELFFGEGSRLTVL.

This chain uses TRBV30 with TRBJ1-6, with 10 bases aligning to TRBD1. CDR1 and CDR2 (germline): GTSNPN, SVGIG (reference sequence). The CDR3 covers 14 residues. Trimming took 6 bases from V and 9 from J; bases not matched to a gene: 8. In nucleotides, the CDR3 is TGTGCCTGCCATGACCGGGACAGGGGTTCACCCCTCCACTTT. This translates into CACHDRDRGSPLHF.

Only a few counts were recorded for this clone. The chain uses TRBV15 and TRBJ2-7; D is uncertain. The CDR3 consists of 14 residues. Germline values: CDR1 LNHNV, CDR2 YYDKDF (reference sequence). V shed 0 bases and J shed 0 bases, with 6 bases lying between them. The CDR3, as DNA: TGTGCCACCAGCAGAGATGCCTACTCCTACGAGCAGTACTTC. This sequence encodes CATSRDAYSYEQYF.

The rearrangement uses TRBV14 and TRBJ1-4; D is unclear. Between the trimmed V and J ends, which lost 4 bases and 5 bases, there was a span of 8 bases. The germline gives CDR1 SGHDN, CDR2 FVKESK. CDR3 size: 13 residues. The DNA of the CDR3 is TGTGCCAGCAGCCGGGTCCTGAATGAAAAACTGTTTTTT. Encoded protein: CASSRVLNEKLFF. The whole variable domain, filled in from reference TRBV14 and TRBJ1-4, reads EAGVTQFPSHSVIEKGQTVTLRCDPISGHDNLYWYRRVMGKEIKFLLHFVKESKQDESGMPNNRFLAERTGGTYSTLKVQPAELEDSGVYFCASSRVLNEKLFFGSGTQLSVL.

This clone has a handful of counts. The genes are TRBV5-1 and TRBJ2-3; TRBD1 matches at 7 bases. The junction had 4 bases not matched to a gene; V was cut back by 2 bases and J by 4 bases. CDR3 length: 14 residues. CDR1 and CDR2 (germline): SGHRS, YFSETQ. The CDR3 DNA reads as TGCGCCAGCAGCTTCGACAGGGCTGCAGATACGCAGTATTTT. Its protein product is CASSFDRAADTQYF.

In regard to this clone: The same CDR3 arises from other DNA sequences in this sample as well. The rearrangement uses TRBV18 and TRBJ2-5; the D is unclear. The CDR3 consists of 13 residues. V was clipped by 2 bases and J by 0 bases, with 4 bases between them. From germline, CDR1 is KGHSH and CDR2 LQKENI. As DNA, the CDR3 is TGTGCCAGCTCACCAAGGGACCAAGAGACCCAGTACTTC. It is translated as CASSPRDQETQYF.

This clone was seen a single time. The DNA for the CDR3 is TGTGCCAGCAGTGTGGTGGAGACCCAGTACTTC. Residues: CASSVVETQYF. This chain uses TRBV2 with TRBJ2-5; D is ambiguous. The CDR3 runs to 11 residues. Germline V gives CDR1 SNHLY, CDR2 FYNNEI. Trimming cost V 4 bases and J 5 bases, with 5 bases left between them.

The V and J genes are TRBV30 and TRBJ2-5; D remains ambiguous. The CDR3 consists of 12 residues. Germline V gives CDR1 GTSNPN, CDR2 SVGIG (reference sequence). The V gene lost 2 bases and the J gene lost 2 bases, with 6 bases spanning the gap. The CDR3 sequence: CAWSSTQETQYF. The DNA of the CDR3 is TGTGCCTGGAGTTCTACACAAGAGACCCAGTACTTC.

This clone has more than one count but fewer than ten. The chain carries TRBV2 and TRBJ1-1; the D is unclear. CDR1 is SNHLY and CDR2 is FYNNEI in the germline V gene. V was trimmed by 6 bases and J by 0 bases, leaving 11 bases between them. This CDR3 region has 14 residues. CDR3 nucleotide sequence: TGTGCCAGCAGCAGGCAGTTCATGAACACTGAAGCTTTCTTT. Protein sequence: CASSRQFMNTEAFF.

The V call is TRBV25-1, the J call TRBJ2-5; 7 nucleotides match TRBD1. The V gene end was trimmed by 5 bases and the J gene end by 2 bases; junction bases not matched to a gene: 11. This CDR3 is built from 16 residues. Germline-derived CDR1 and CDR2 are MGHDK and SYGVNS. The CDR3: CASSSHRDSLQETQYF. CDR3 coding DNA: TGTGCCAGCAGTTCCCACCGGGACAGCCTACAAGAGACCCAGTACTTC.

This chain connects TRBV28 to TRBJ1-6; D remains ambiguous. V shed 5 bases and J shed 9 bases, with 8 bases lying between them. The CDR3 has 12 residues. The germline gives CDR1 MDHEN, CDR2 SYDVKM. The CDR3 region has the DNA TGTGCCAGCAGTCTGGGCCTTTCACCCCTCCACTTT. Encoded protein: CASSLGLSPLHF.

The gene calls are TRBV30 and TRBJ2-5; a weak D match, TRBD2 (6 bases). The germline V gene has CDR1 GTSNPN and CDR2 SVGIG (reference sequence). V lost 0 bases to trimming and J lost 5 bases, with 16 bases between them. The CDR3 runs 15 residues. CDR3 DNA sequence: TGTGCCTGGAGTGTCATTGGAGGAGGGAGGGAGACCCAGTACTTC. Amino acid sequence: CAWSVIGGGRETQYF.

V gene TRBV5-6 combines with J gene TRBJ2-5; D unresolved. This CDR3 region has 14 residues. Germline V gene data show CDR1 as SGHDT and CDR2 as YYEEEE. Trimming stripped 3 bases from V and 5 bases from J, with 14 bases between. The CDR3 here is CASSSARIGETQYF. The DNA for the CDR3 is TGTGCCAGCAGCTCAGCGAGGATCGGCGAGACCCAGTACTTC.

This clone was seen a few times. V usage is TRBV6-1 and J usage is TRBJ2-5; D not certain. CDR1 MNHNS and CDR2 SASEGT come from the germline V gene. CDR3 size: 10 residues. Trimming pared 6 bases from V and 2 bases from J, leaving 1 base between. CDR3 in DNA: TGTGCCAGCAGACAAGAGACCCAGTACTTC. It is translated as CASRQETQYF.

The chain carries TRBV4-1 and TRBJ2-7; D is unresolved. Trimming removed 0 bases at V and 7 bases at J, with 7 bases between. Looked up from germline, CDR1 is MGHRA and CDR2 is YSYEKL. This CDR3 has 12 amino acids. The CDR3 here is CASSQDREEQYF. In DNA, the CDR3 is TGCGCCAGCAGCCAAGATCGTGAAGAGCAGTACTTC.

The chain employs TRBV29-1 and TRBJ1-1, with TRBD1 matching over 7 bases. Per the germline V gene, CDR1 is SQVTM and CDR2 is ANQGSEA. V shed 4 bases, J shed 2 bases, and the junction held 10 bases outside the gene matches. This CDR3 comprises 15 residues. The CDR3: CSVAEGTVINTEAFF. The DNA for the CDR3 is TGCAGCGTTGCCGAGGGGACAGTAATAAACACTGAAGCTTTCTTT.

The chain couples TRBV15 to TRBJ2-7; 7 nucleotides line up with TRBD1. The CDR3 contains 16 residues. CDR1 LNHNV and CDR2 YYDKDF come from the germline V gene (reference sequence). The ends lost 2 bases at V and 0 bases at J; junction bases unmatched: 7. The CDR3 DNA sequence: TGTGCCACCAGCAGACTCGGACAGGCGAACTCCTACGAGCAGTACTTC. Encoded protein: CATSRLGQANSYEQYF.

This sequence joins TRBV5-6 and TRBJ1-4, with D tentatively TRBD1 (5 bases). Trimming left V 0 bases short and J 2 bases short, with 11 bases between. Per germline, CDR1 SGHDT and CDR2 YYEEEE. CDR3 length equals 16 residues. CDR3 nucleotide sequence: TGTGCCAGCAGCTTGGGGACACCCGGGACTAATGAAAAACTGTTTTTT. It is translated as CASSLGTPGTNEKLFF. Using reference TRBV5-6 and TRBJ1-4 for the parts outside the CDR3, the full variable domain is DAGVTQSPTHLIKTRGQQVTLRCSPKSGHDTVSWYQQALGQGPQFIFQYYEEEERQRGNFPDRFSGHQFPNYSSELNVNALLLGDSALYLCASSLGTPGTNEKLFFGSGTQLSVL.

The V and J genes are TRBV25-1 and TRBJ2-3, with unresolved D. Germline V gene lookup returns CDR1 MGHDK and CDR2 SYGVNS. V shed 0 bases and J shed 9 bases, with 7 bases lying between them. CDR3 length: 12 amino acids. The CDR3 DNA reads TGTGCCAGCAGTGAATATTTGACGACGCAGTATTTT. It encodes CASSEYLTTQYF.

The V call is TRBV30, the J call TRBJ1-5; D might be TRBD1 (5 bases). In germline, CDR1 is GTSNPN, CDR2 SVGIG (reference sequence). The CDR3 length is 15 residues. The V end lost 0 bases, the J end lost 4 bases, and 13 bases lay between the germline ends. The CDR3 DNA is TGTGCCTGGAGTGTAGAGGGGTTGGTGAATCAGCCCCAGCATTTT. Residues: CAWSVEGLVNQPQHF. Complete variable domain (other parts from reference TRBV30 and TRBJ1-5): SQTIHQWPATLVQPVGSPLSLECTVEGTSNPNLYWYRQAAGRGLQLLFYSVGIGQISSEVPQNLSASRPQDRQFILSSKKLLLSDSGFYLCAWSVEGLVNQPQHFGDGTRLSIL.